This T cell receptor beta chain was observed in a study of blood T cell repertoires in COVID-19. Under the authors' procedure: Scientists estimated how many nucleated cells there were by amplifying reference gene primers. Sequencing was performed with immunoSEQ multiplex PCR; in TCRdb, only in-frame clones are kept and a portion is missing. The V and J calls and clone size are taken from that table; D and trimming were inferred from the DNA. The sample lists around 170,000 clones, 80% occurring once. Per the germline V gene, CDR1 is MNHEY and CDR2 is SVGAGI. The length of the CDR3 is 15 residues. Trimming stripped 6 bases from V and 2 bases from J, with 14 bases between. Participants were aged roughly 18 to 100 years from around 26 US areas. Before they entered the study, exposed participants had met a COVID-19 case within 2 weeks.

The origin of this receptor is a man in his fifties or sixties who had been exposed to COVID-19. The chain is built from TRBV6-5 and TRBJ1-5, with D tentatively TRBD1 (6 bases). The material sequenced was PBMCs or T cells enriched from blood (not recorded which). DNA of the CDR3: TGTGCCAGCAGCCCCAGGGGATTCGGCAATCAGCCCCAGCATTTT. It codes for CASSPRGFGNQPQHF.